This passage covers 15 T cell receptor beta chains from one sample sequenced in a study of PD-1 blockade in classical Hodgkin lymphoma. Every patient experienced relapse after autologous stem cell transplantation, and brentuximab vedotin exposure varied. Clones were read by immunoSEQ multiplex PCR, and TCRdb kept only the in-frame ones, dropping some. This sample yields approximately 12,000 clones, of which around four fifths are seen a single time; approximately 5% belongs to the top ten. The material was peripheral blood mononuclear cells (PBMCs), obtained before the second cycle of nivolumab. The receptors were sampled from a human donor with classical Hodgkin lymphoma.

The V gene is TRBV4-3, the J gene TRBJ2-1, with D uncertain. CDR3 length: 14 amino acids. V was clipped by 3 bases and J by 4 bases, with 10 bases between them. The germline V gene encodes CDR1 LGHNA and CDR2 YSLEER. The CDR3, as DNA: TGCGCCAGCAGCCAGCCGGGCAGGTACAATGAGCAGTTCTTC. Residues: CASSQPGRYNEQFF.

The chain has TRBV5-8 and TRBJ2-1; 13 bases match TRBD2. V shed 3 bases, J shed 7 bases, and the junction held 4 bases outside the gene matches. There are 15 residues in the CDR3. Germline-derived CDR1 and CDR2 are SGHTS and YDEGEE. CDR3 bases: TGTGCCAGCAGCTCGGGACTAGCGGGAAATAATGAGCAGTTCTTC. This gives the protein CASSSGLAGNNEQFF.

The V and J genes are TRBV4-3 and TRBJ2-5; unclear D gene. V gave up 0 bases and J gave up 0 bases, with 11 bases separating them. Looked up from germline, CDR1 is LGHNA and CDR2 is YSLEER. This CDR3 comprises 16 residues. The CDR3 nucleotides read TGCGCCAGCAGCCAAGATTCAAGGGCGTACCAAGAGACCCAGTACTTC. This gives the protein CASSQDSRAYQETQYF.

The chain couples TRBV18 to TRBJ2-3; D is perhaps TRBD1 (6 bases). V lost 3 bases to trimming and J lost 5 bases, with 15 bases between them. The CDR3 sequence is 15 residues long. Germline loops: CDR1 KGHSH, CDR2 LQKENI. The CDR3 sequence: CASSPAGDPVDTQYF. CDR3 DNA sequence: TGTGCCAGCTCACCCGCAGGGGATCCCGTAGATACGCAGTATTTT.

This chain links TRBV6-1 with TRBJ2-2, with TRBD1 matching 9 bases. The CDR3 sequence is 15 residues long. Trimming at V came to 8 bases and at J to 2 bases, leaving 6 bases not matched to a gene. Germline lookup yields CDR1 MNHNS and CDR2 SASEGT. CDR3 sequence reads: CASRTGALNTGELFF. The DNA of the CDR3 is TGTGCCAGCCGGACAGGGGCATTAAACACCGGGGAGCTGTTTTTT.

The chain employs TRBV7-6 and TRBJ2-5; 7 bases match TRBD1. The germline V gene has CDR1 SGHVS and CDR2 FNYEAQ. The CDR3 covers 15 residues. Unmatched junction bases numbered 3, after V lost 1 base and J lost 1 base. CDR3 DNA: TGTGCCAGCAGCTTAGGACAGGGCCTCCAAGAGACCCAGTACTTC. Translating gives CASSLGQGLQETQYF.

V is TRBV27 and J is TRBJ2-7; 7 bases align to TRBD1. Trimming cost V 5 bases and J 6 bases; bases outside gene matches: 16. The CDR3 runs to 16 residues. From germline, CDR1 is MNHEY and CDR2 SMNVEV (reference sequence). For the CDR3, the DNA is TGTGCCAGCAGTACGACAGGGTACGGGACCCTCTCCGAGCAGTACTTC. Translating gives CASSTTGYGTLSEQYF.

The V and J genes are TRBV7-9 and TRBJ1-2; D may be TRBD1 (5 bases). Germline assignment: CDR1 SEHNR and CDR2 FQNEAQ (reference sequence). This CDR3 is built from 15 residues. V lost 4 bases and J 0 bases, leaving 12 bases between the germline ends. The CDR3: CASSSQQTANYGYTF. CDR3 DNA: TGTGCCAGCAGCTCCCAGCAGACAGCTAACTATGGCTACACCTTC.

The CDR3 bases are TGTGCCAGCAGCCCCCGGGGCGGAGGTCAGGGAAGCAATGAGCAGTTCTTC. This encodes CASSPRGGGQGSNEQFF. This sequence joins TRBV5-4 and TRBJ2-1; TRBD1 or TRBD2 may be the D gene (5 bases each). In germline, CDR1 is SGHNT, CDR2 YYREEE (reference sequence). The ends were cut back, 4 bases at V and 6 bases at J, with 23 bases in the middle. This CDR3 comprises 17 residues.

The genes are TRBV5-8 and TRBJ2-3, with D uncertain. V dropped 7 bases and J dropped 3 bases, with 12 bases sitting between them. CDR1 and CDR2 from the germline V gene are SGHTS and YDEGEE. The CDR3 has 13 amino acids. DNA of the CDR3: TGTGCCAGCCTCCTACCGGGTACAGATACGCAGTATTTT. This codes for CASLLPGTDTQYF.

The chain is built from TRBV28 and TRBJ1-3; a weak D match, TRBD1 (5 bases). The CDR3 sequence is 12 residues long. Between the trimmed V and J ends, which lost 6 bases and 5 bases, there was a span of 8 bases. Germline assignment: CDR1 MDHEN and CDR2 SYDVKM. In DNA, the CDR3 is TGTGCCAGCAGGGGGCGTAGAAACACCATATATTTT. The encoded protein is CASRGRRNTIYF.

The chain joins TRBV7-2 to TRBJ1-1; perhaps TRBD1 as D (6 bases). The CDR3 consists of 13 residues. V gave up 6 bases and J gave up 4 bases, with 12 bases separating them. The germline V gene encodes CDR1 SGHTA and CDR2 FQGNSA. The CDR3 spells CASRLGAGTEAFF. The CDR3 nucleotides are TGTGCCAGCAGGCTGGGGGCAGGCACTGAAGCTTTCTTT.

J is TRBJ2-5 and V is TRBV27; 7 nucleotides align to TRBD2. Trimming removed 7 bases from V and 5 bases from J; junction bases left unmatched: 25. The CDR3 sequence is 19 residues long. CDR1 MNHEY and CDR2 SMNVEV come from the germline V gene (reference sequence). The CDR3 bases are TGTGCCAGCACCAATTTGGACTCAATTGAGGGAGGGCGTAGGGAGACCCAGTACTTC. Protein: CASTNLDSIEGGRRETQYF.

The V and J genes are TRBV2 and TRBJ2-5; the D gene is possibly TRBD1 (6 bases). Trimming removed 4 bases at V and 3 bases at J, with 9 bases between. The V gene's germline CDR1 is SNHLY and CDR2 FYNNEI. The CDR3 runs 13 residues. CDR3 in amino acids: CASSVPGEETQYF. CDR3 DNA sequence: TGTGCCAGCAGTGTCCCAGGGGAAGAGACCCAGTACTTC. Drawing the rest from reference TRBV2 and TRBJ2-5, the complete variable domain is EPEVTQTPSHQVTQMGQEVILRCVPISNHLYFYWYRQILGQKVEFLVSFYNNEISEKSEIFDDQFSVERPDGSNFTLKIRSTKLEDSAMYFCASSVPGEETQYFGPGTRLLVL.

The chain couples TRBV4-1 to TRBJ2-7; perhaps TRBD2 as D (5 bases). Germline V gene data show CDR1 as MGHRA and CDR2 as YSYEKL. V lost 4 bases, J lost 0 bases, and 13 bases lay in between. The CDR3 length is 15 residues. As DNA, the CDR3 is TGCGCCAGCAGCCTAGGACTCCTCAGCTCCTACGAGCAGTACTTC. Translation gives CASSLGLLSSYEQYF.